This TCR beta chain was captured by sequencing in a study of type 1 and type 2 diabetes patients. Genomic DNA was the PCR template. The TCR beta CDR3 region was amplified using 30 forward and 13 reverse primers. TCRdb re-called the multiplex PCR reads with MiXCR, one entry per CDR3 protein. The sample consists of around 300,000 distinct CDR3 sequences, roughly 50% of them appearing once. The CDR3 runs to 19 residues. From germline, CDR1 is SNHLY and CDR2 FYNNEI. Sequences were obtained from peripheral blood mononuclear cells (PBMCs). V and J are TRBV2 and TRBJ2-5; 8 nucleotides agree with TRBD1. The J call may be incorrect, as the DNA end agrees better with TRBJ2-1. The source of this sequence is a man aged 18 to 30 with type 2 diabetes. This chain's CDR3 is CASSLSSPLGDRTFNEQFF. CDR3 in DNA: TGTGCCAGCAGTTTATCGAGTCCTTTAGGGGACAGGACCTTCAATGAGCAGTTCTTC.